This TCR beta chain was retrieved from a study of cytomegalovirus exposure and HLA in healthy donors (dated 2017 in TCRdb). Background on the whole study: According to an earlier analysis of a few hundred of the donors, about 179 million T cells yielded 100 million or so unique TCR beta sequences and 276 Gb of sequence data. An early release covering over 500 HLA-typed donors comprised around 300 gigabases of sequencing data and 65 million to 100 million unique TCR sequences. Of the 398 genotyped donors, over 80% were placed in the genetic ancestry cluster associated with self-reported Caucasian donors. The study was designed to test whether signatures of past pathogen exposure could be identified by cataloging public T cell receptors. The study used immunosequencing to profile the T cell repertoires of 666 subjects and linked those repertoires to cytomegalovirus serostatus. Along with the roughly 670-subject first cohort, a separate validation cohort of 120 different subjects was used. High-throughput TCR immunosequencing, statistical association of individual TCRs with disease status, and machine learning were combined to predict cytomegalovirus infection status. A later analysis re-examined previously published TCR beta repertoires from roughly 720 donors and added high-resolution HLA genotyping to investigate patterns of TCR occurrence. Rather than using new phenotypic data, the later analysis identified candidate immune exposures from TCR beta sequences and from how often those sequences occurred across donors. To decide whether each TCR beta V gene segment behaved as functional or pseudogenic, an earlier analysis of some 600 of the donors relied on high-throughput TCR beta sequencing. Donor age, sex, ethnicity and CMV serostatus were compiled together with the repertoire data. Genome-wide SNP genotypes for about 55% of the roughly 670 donors were used in a later genetic analysis, which treated that subset as a discovery cohort. All discovery cohort repertoires had been generated using a single sequencing platform. Both class I and class II loci were covered by HLA typing, at four-digit resolution. Typing coverage differed by locus: A, B, C, DRB1 and DQB1 were typed in roughly 620-630 donors, DQA1 in 522, DPA1 in some 600, and DPB1 in approximately 450. A handful of DR-DQ haplotypes were handled as single units for association and clustering because linkage in the cohort was strong. Among some 400 genotyped donors of the cohort, an average of approximately 250,000 unique TCR beta nucleotide sequences were sequenced per donor, roughly 20% of them non-productive. The paper's findings and limits, for the study overall: The 87-base-pair reads could not distinguish some IMGT-functional V segments, including TRBV6-2 and TRBV6-3, so those segments were excluded. Only TCR beta chains were sequenced in this cohort, and the absence of alpha or paired-chain data limited detectable features. Three of the identified cytomegalovirus-associated TCR beta chains were confirmed in vitro to be specific for cytomegalovirus antigens. Cytomegalovirus status was reported to be diagnosed by the classifier with high specificity and sensitivity in both the original and validation cohorts. According to a later analysis, most CMV-associated TCR beta chains appeared to be HLA-restricted, and the HLA associations seemed to be driven largely by CMV exposure. A further reported finding was that TCR beta sequences accurately predicted the HLA-A and HLA-B alleles for most subjects in the first cohort. Because counts were too low, seventeen rarely observed V segments, including chromosome 9 orphons, were excluded from the earlier analysis of some 590 of the donors. According to a later analysis, parvovirus B19, influenza, CMV and Epstein-Barr virus appeared linked to several top co-occurrence clusters. It was suggested by the authors that the approach could potentially be generalized to other disease states and immunological phenotypes. According to a later analysis, TCR association rates differed among HLA loci, with DRB1 alleles showing the most associated TCRs and HLA-C alleles showing the fewest. An association between a missense DCLRE1C variant and V-gene and J-gene trimming of TCR beta chains was found in a later genetic analysis and replicated in an independent cohort. Presence/absence analyses assumed roughly uniform sequencing depth across donors, an assumption that may not hold. A cluster of highly shared sequence variants was judged likely to represent a technical artifact of the sequencing pipeline. Correlated functional status among segregating V segments might be attributable to linkage disequilibrium, but an unknown experimental factor could not be ruled out. Across donors, most TCR sequences were observed very rarely, whereas some public TCRs were present in many individuals. A total of some 180 TCR beta chains were listed by the study as associated with cytomegalovirus. For the cohort, immune exposure information was limited to CMV serostatus. In a later analysis, HLA-associated TCR beta chains were found to be more clonally expanded and to have lower generation probabilities than equally common non-associated chains. In a later analysis, about 17,000 TCR beta sequences were associated with specific HLA alleles at a false discovery rate of 0.05. HLA typing was unavailable for some donors at each locus, so association tests used only the typed subset. Broadly in line with IMGT annotations, most TCR beta V segments showed up in productive rearrangements about 87% or about 30% of the time in an earlier analysis of roughly 590 of the donors. In a later genetic analysis, fewer N-insertions in productive TCRs were reported among donors in an Asian-associated ancestry cluster than the approximately 670-donor mean. When HLA alleles, especially DR and DQ, strongly co-occurred, attributing TCR associations to individual alleles was difficult.

The cohort consisted of some 730 healthy bone marrow donors. At the time of sampling, every cohort member was nominally healthy, though immune exposures that went unrecorded were likely present. The donor tested CMV seropositive, placing the donor among the approximately 290 seropositive members of the cohort. Each donor provided a peripheral blood sample, and peripheral blood mononuclear cells were used for TCR beta sequencing. Genomic DNA was extracted from the blood cell samples with the Qiagen DNeasy Blood Extraction Kit. CDR1 and CDR2 (MRHNA, SNTAGT) derive from the germline V gene. Ends trimmed: V by 3 bases, J by 8 bases; bases unmatched to a gene: 8. The cysteine opens and the phenylalanine closes a CDR3 of 15 amino acids. Here the CDR3 DNA is all that survives: 45 bases in frame from base 1. For this clone: Its antigen is still unknown. Base qualities were left out, and no much larger clone turns up one base away.

The protocol used for the library was the immunoSEQ multiplex PCR assay. A mixture of 60 forward primers for TCR Vbeta segments and 13 reverse primers for TCR Jbeta segments was used in the multiplex PCR. The CDR3 region of rearranged TCR beta genes was amplified from genomic DNA with a multiplex PCR assay. On the Illumina HiSeq System, the amplified TCR beta libraries were sequenced as 87-base-pair reads. The published analysis was carried out like this. A later analysis counted about 76 million unique TCR beta chains across the 700 or so repertoires, and around 12 million of these chains were shared by at least two donors. Raw reads were error-corrected and collapsed into unique sequences by a nearest-neighbor algorithm in which closely related sequences were merged to remove PCR and sequencing errors. To assign V, D and J gene segments, CDR3 sequences were aligned to IMGT reference sequences. For a sequence to be retained, at least a six-nucleotide match to both a V gene segment and a J gene segment was required. Rearrangements were called productive when the CDR3 lacked stop codons and stayed in frame with V and J; all others were non-productive. CDR3 was defined according to IMGT convention as the region running from the second conserved V-encoded cysteine to the conserved J-encoded phenylalanine. The earlier analysis of about 590 of the donors excluded sequences that lacked an unambiguous match to a single V gene segment. An earlier analysis of 500 to 700 of the donors classified V segments as functional when productive rearrangements were above 56.7% and as segregating when the standard deviation between donors was above 5%. To diagnose cytomegalovirus status from the catalog of TCR beta chain sequences, a statistical classification framework was built. V and J gene assignment, in a later analysis, came from comparing TCR nucleotide sequences with IMGT/GENE-DB human TR gene sequences. A later analysis assigned CDR3 sequences and most-parsimonious VDJ recombination scenarios with the TCRdist pipeline. In a later analysis, each TCR beta chain was defined by its CDR3 amino acid sequence together with its V-gene family, and reads lacking a unique V-gene family were excluded. As a way to deal with suspected cross-contamination and a sequencing artifact, a later analysis dropped approximately 590 nucleotide sequences that were highly shared and had low generation probability. A later analysis calculated a clonal expansion index for each public chain from normalized within-repertoire ranks of inferred template counts. A later analysis computed generation probabilities with a VDJ recombination model fitted to out-of-frame rearrangements, and checked the results against IGoR. Hypergeometric tests were used in a later analysis to score TCR-TCR, TCR-HLA and TCR-CMV co-occurrence, with a repertoire-size bias correction applied to the TCR pairs. To estimate false discovery rates, a later analysis permuted the HLA or CMV assignments 20 times. In a later analysis, co-occurring TCRs were grouped using DBSCAN, with TCRdist sequence similarity added in when clustering inside HLA-allele-positive subsets. For co-occurrence clustering, repertoires with fewer than 30,000 or more than 120,000 public chains were excluded, along with a handful of repertoires with anomalous nucleotide sharing. TCRdb provides this immuneACCESS table in a form limited to in-frame rearrangements. Some clones are lacking; in checked studies, under half of them reflect an unresolved V gene, and why the rest are absent is not known. V and J calls and clone size follow that table, whereas D and trimming were derived from the DNA. In all, the sample holds 60,000 to 90,000 clones, and 70% to 80% of those were seen once. The ten largest clonotypes hold more than 7.5% of the sample.

The sequence was obtained from a woman aged 45-60 years in good health and CMV-seropositive. Sequenced sample: PBMCs. The rearranged segments are TRBV6-4 and TRBJ2-1; 9 bases in the junction line up with TRBD2. The nucleotides are TGTGCCAGCAGTGAAATGGGGTTAGCGGGGGATGAGCAGTTCTTC. The translation is CASSEMGLAGDEQFF.